This entry concerns a single T cell receptor (beta chain). As yet, its antigen is unknown. V trimming: 5 bases; J trimming: 2 bases; junction bases outside the gene matches: 2. This CDR3 is built from 15 residues. Germline CDR1 is SGHTA and CDR2 is FQGNSA. As the method for making TCR beta libraries, quantitative 5'-RACE with molecular barcodes was used. TCRdb reanalysed the 5' RACE reads using MiXCR and keeps one entry per CDR3 protein. The table shows about 500,000 distinct CDR3 sequences, with about 5.7% occurring only once. This specimen comes from a study of CD8 T cells in ankylosing spondylitis. The study, taken as a whole, reports: Apparently characteristic of ankylosing spondylitis blood was a TCR beta motif (about 8 highly homologous variants). Within matched ankylosing spondylitis synovial fluid, disease-linked clones were reportedly significantly enriched.

The chain recombines TRBV7-2 with TRBJ2-6; 8 positions agree with TRBD1. This TCR was recovered from a male donor with ankylosing spondylitis. Sample: blood, either unsorted or a sorted T cell fraction (not recorded which). The CDR3 DNA reads as TGTGCCAGCAGCCCAGGGGGCCCTGGGGCCAACGTCCTGACTTTC. Translating gives CASSPGGPGANVLTF.